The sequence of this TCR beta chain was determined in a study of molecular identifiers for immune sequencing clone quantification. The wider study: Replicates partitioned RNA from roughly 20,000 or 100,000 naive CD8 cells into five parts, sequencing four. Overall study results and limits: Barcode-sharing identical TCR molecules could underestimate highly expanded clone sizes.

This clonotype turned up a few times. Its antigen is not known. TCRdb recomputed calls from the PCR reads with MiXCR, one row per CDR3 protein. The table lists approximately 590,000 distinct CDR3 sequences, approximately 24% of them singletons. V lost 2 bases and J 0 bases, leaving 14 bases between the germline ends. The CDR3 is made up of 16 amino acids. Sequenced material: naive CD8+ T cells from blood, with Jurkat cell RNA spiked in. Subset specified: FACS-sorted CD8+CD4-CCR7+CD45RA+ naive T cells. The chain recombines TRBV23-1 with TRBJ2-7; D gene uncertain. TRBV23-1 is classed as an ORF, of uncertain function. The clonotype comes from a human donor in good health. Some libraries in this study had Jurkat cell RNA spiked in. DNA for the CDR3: TGCGCCAGCAGTCAAGCCACACTACTTTTCTCCTACGAGCAGTACTTC. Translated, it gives CASSQATLLFSYEQYF.